A selection of T cell receptor beta chains follows, all from one sample in a study of cytomegalovirus exposure and HLA in healthy donors. The method was immunoSEQ multiplex PCR; TCRdb's version includes in-frame clones alone and lacks a portion of them. In the table there are roughly 120,000 clones, approximately 15% of which are singletons. Specimen: PBMCs. These receptors originate from a woman aged 18 to 35 in good health and CMV-seronegative. The conserved cysteine and the conserved F or W are not part of the CDR3 here. The D gene is left open where the match is weak.

d_call v_call cdr3_aa
TRBD1 TRBV5-1 ASSLGTGVNEQF
- TRBV19 ASSIPRSPAGANVLT
TRBD2 TRBV7-2 ASSRLAGTDTQY
- TRBV28 ASWGVPSNQPQH
TRBD2 TRBV2 ASNGPGLAGEYIYEQY
TRBD2 TRBV7-8 ASKTSGSVAETQY
- TRBV30 AWTPPGPGDGYT
TRBD1 TRBV9 ASSVDRGFAYEQY
- TRBV30 AWKLDGYT
- TRBV25-1 ASARGGHDTEAF
- TRBV5-6 ASSLGEQLVEQY
- TRBV25-1 ASSPYRNTEAF
- TRBV7-9 ASTHPGTQNTEAF
TRBD1 TRBV28 ASSSQGGTQETQY
TRBD2 TRBV14 ASSQDRERGPPQETQY
TRBD1 TRBV27 ASSTGARGTQY
- TRBV30 AWSVNSRAVRGGYT
- TRBV15 ATSRVAGNTEAF
TRBD1 TRBV5-1 ASSLTGGVNTEAF
- TRBV2 ASSRLGQLNEKLF
TRBD1 TRBV6-1 ASKWDRQTEAF
- TRBV7-9 ASSLAPGEQY
- TRBV7-7 ASSLGKGASGELF
- TRBV9 ASSARIGGNSPLH